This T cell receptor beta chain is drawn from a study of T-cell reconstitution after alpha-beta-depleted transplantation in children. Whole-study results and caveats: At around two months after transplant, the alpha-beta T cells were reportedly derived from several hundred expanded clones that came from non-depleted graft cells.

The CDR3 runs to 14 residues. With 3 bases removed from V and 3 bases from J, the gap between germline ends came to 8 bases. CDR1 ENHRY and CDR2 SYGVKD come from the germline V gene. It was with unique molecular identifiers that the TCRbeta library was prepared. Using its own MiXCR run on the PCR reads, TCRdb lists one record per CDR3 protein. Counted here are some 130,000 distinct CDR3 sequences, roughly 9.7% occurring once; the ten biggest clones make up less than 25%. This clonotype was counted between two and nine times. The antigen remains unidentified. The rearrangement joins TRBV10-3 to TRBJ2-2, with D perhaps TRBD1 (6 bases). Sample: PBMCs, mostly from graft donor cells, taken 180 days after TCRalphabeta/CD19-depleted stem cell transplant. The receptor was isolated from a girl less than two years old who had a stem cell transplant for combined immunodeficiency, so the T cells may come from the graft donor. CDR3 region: CAISEGGDTGELFF. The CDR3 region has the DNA TGTGCCATCAGTGAAGGGGGTGACACCGGGGAGCTGTTTTTT.